The sequence of this TCR beta chain was determined in a study of Graves' ophthalmopathy and Graves' hyperthyroidism. Concerning this clonotype itself: As yet, its antigen is unknown.

Clinical symptoms, serum thyroxine, TRAb, thyroid ultrasound and orbital computed tomography were relied on for diagnosis. General study results and limits: Detected in blood as well were most expanded thyroid clonotypes with frequency above 0.001.

The V gene lost 2 bases and the J gene lost 1 base, with 17 bases spanning the gap. The CDR3 contains 17 residues. In germline, CDR1 is ENHRY, CDR2 SYGVKD. Amplifying from RNA transcripts, the study obtained TCR beta CDR3 regions. First-round RT-PCR with HTBI primers preceded a second-round multiplex PCR. TCRdb analysed the multiplex PCR reads with MiXCR anew, one entry per CDR3 protein. The sample has 660,000 or so distinct CDR3 sequences; roughly 41% are singletons. The TCR originated in an adult man with Graves' ophthalmopathy. The chain combines TRBV10-3 with TRBJ2-5, with D uncertain. The sample taken for sequencing was peripheral blood. The CDR3 protein is CAISERLTGRSQETQYF. CDR3 bases: TGTGCCATCAGTGAGCGTCTGACTGGGCGATCCCAAGAGACCCAGTACTTC.